The 15 T cell receptor beta chains in this list originate from one sample, sequenced in a study of graft-versus-host responses after intestinal transplantation. Antigen specificity for these receptors is unknown. Here immunoSEQ multiplex PCR was the method, and the copy in TCRdb shows in-frame clones only, minus some. Of 98,000 or so clones in the sample, over 75% were seen once. The starting material was unstimulated CD4+ T cells sorted from spleen or lymph node cells, obtained before intestinal transplant. These receptors originate from a human donor who received an intestinal transplant.

The chain has TRBV4-1 and TRBJ1-2, with 9 nucleotides matching TRBD1. Germline CDR1 is MGHRA and CDR2 is YSYEKL. The ends lost 4 bases at V and 5 bases at J; junction bases unmatched: 14. The CDR3 is 17 residues long. CDR3: CASSPSGTGTFWYGYTF. The CDR3, as DNA: TGCGCCAGCAGCCCCTCTGGGACAGGGACGTTTTGGTATGGCTACACCTTC.

This chain links TRBV7-9 with TRBJ2-1, with a weak D call TRBD2 (5 bases). The CDR3 is made up of 11 amino acids. Germline CDR1 reads SEHNR; CDR2 reads FQNEAQ (reference sequence). V shed 5 bases and J shed 9 bases, with 8 bases lying between them. The CDR3 sequence is CASSRRGEQFF. In nucleotides, the CDR3 is TGTGCCAGCAGCCGTCGGGGTGAGCAGTTCTTC.

The rearrangement uses TRBV11-2 and TRBJ2-3; perhaps TRBD2 as D (5 bases). This CDR3 region has 17 residues. The germline gives CDR1 SGHAT, CDR2 FQNNGV. Deletions cut 5 bases from V and 5 bases from J, with 23 bases between. As DNA, the CDR3 is TGTGCCAGCAGCCCCGACGGCCGGGGTCGTGCGGGAGATACGCAGTATTTT. Translation: CASSPDGRGRAGDTQYF.

V and J are TRBV27 and TRBJ1-2; D might be TRBD1 (5 bases). This CDR3 is built from 13 residues. The germline V gene has CDR1 MNHEY and CDR2 SMNVEV (reference sequence). The germline V and J ends were trimmed by 4 bases and 8 bases, with 14 bases remaining between them. The CDR3: CASSSGGGKGYTF. The CDR3 bases are TGTGCCAGCAGTTCCGGGGGGGGTAAGGGCTACACCTTC.

This sequence joins TRBV6-1 and TRBJ1-5; no definite D call. The germline V and J ends were trimmed by 7 bases and 5 bases, with 12 bases remaining between them. From germline, CDR1 is MNHNS and CDR2 SASEGT. This CDR3 is built from 13 residues. CDR3 sequence: CASNSQTHQPQHF. The CDR3 coding sequence is TGTGCCAGCAACAGTCAAACGCATCAGCCCCAGCATTTT.

The chain links TRBV25-1 to TRBJ2-3; no reliable D call. Looked up from germline, CDR1 is MGHDK and CDR2 is SYGVNS. The CDR3 is 14 residues long. V gave up 6 bases and J gave up 2 bases, with 12 bases separating them. Here the CDR3 reads CASRQDTLTDTQYF. CDR3 DNA: TGTGCCAGCAGACAAGACACTCTCACAGATACGCAGTATTTT.

This clone has just one count. The chain joins TRBV28 to TRBJ2-5; D is tentatively TRBD1 or TRBD2 (5 bases each). The assigned J gene may be wrong: the sequence end matches TRBJ2-7 better. The V gene's germline CDR1 is MDHEN and CDR2 SYDVKM. CDR3 length equals 13 residues. Here the CDR3 DNA reads TGTGCCAGCAGTCCTTTGGGGGTATCCGAGCAGTACTTC. It translates to CASSPLGVSEQYF.

J is TRBJ1-5 and V is TRBV6-5; maybe TRBD1 (6 bases). The germline V and J ends were trimmed by 5 bases and 7 bases, with 9 bases remaining between them. CDR1 and CDR2 (germline): MNHEY, SVGAGI. The CDR3 loop spans 12 amino acids. CDR3: CASSDGGQPQHF. CDR3 bases: TGTGCCAGCAGTGATGGGGGCCAGCCCCAGCATTTT.

In nucleotides, the CDR3 is TGTGCCAGCAGTGAAGGGGGCAGGGGGGGCACTGAAGCTTTCTTT. The encoded protein is CASSEGGRGGTEAFF. The chain is built from TRBV2 and TRBJ1-1; TRBD1 matches at 7 bases. With V trimmed by 1 base and J by 4 bases, 6 bases remained unmatched. Germline V CDR1 and CDR2: SNHLY, FYNNEI. This CDR3 is built from 15 residues.

The rearrangement uses TRBV7-3 and TRBJ1-1, with D unresolved. Germline CDR1 reads SGHTA; CDR2 reads FQGTGA. This CDR3 comprises 13 residues. The ends were cut back, 5 bases at V and 1 base at J, with 8 bases in the middle. CDR3 sequence (DNA): TGTGCCAGCAGCCGGACCGCGAACACTGAAGCTTTCTTT. Its translation is CASSRTANTEAFF.

The gene calls are TRBV9 and TRBJ2-1; TRBD2 is a possible D gene (6 bases). Trimming stripped 1 base from V and 0 bases from J, with 20 bases between. The CDR3 is 19 residues long. In germline, CDR1 is SGDLS, CDR2 YYNGEE. This CDR3 is CASSVSPLARGFSYNEQFF. CDR3 coding DNA: TGTGCCAGCAGCGTATCCCCCCTAGCGAGAGGATTCTCCTACAATGAGCAGTTCTTC.

The chain has TRBV7-2 and TRBJ1-1, with no clear D. CDR3 length: 16 residues. Germline CDR1 is SGHTA and CDR2 is FQGNSA. V was pared by 5 bases and J by 3 bases, with 19 bases between. CDR3 nucleotide sequence: TGTGCCAGCAGCCCCTTTTGGGCCGAACGGGACACTGAAGCTTTCTTT. Translating gives CASSPFWAERDTEAFF.

CDR3 DNA: TGTGCCAGTAGTAACAGGGGAGGAGGGAACACTGAAGCTTTCTTT. Translating it yields CASSNRGGGNTEAFF. J is TRBJ1-1 and V is TRBV19; 7 bases match TRBD1. CDR1 and CDR2 from the germline V gene are LNHDA and SQIVND (reference sequence). The CDR3 totals 15 residues. Germline trimming cut 4 bases from V and 1 base from J; bases unmatched to any gene: 6.

The chain carries TRBV12-5 and TRBJ2-5; D is uncertain. V lost 0 bases to trimming and J lost 7 bases, with 9 bases between them. The CDR3 sequence is 13 residues long. In germline, CDR1 is LGHNT, CDR2 FRNRAP. CDR3 sequence (DNA): TGTGCTAGTGGTTTGGTACCCTCCTGGACCCAGTACTTC. Translated, it gives CASGLVPSWTQYF. Based on the CDR3 plus reference TRBV12-5 and TRBJ2-5, the full variable domain is DARVTQTPRHKVTEMGQEVTMRCQPILGHNTVFWYRQTMMQGLELLAYFRNRAPLDDSGMPKDRFSAEMPDATLATLKIQPSEPRDSAVYFCASGLVPSWTQYFGPGTRLLVL.

This clone has only a few counts. The J gene is TRBJ1-1, the V gene TRBV10-2; maybe TRBD1 (5 bases). This CDR3 has 13 residues. Germline loops: CDR1 WSHSY, CDR2 SAAADI. Between the trimmed V and J ends, which lost 4 bases and 0 bases, there was a span of 6 bases. The CDR3 here is CASSGTLNTEAFF. DNA for the CDR3: TGCGCCAGCAGTGGGACATTGAACACTGAAGCTTTCTTT.